The rows below give T cell receptor beta chains drawn from one sample of a study of T cell responses to AZD1222 COVID-19 vaccine. Clones were sequenced by immunoSEQ multiplex PCR, and TCRdb holds only the in-frame ones, with some missing. The sample holds around 150,000 clones, 80% to 95% seen once. The input for sequencing was peripheral blood, taken on day 0 of AZD1222 vaccination. These receptors originate from an adult in good health. Both conserved end residues are part of each CDR3. The D gene is left open where the match is weak. A clone size is listed for some rows: how often the clone was seen (once, few, many), or a class if it is expanded.

-	TRBV13	TRBD2	TRBJ2-7	TGTGCCAGCAGCTTGGGTGGAGCGGGAGCCCCCTACGAGCAGTACTTC	CASSLGGAGAPYEQYF
-	TRBV28	-	TRBJ1-1	TGTGCCAGCAGTCCTCCGGGACGGAACACTGAAGCTTTCTTT	CASSPPGRNTEAFF
once	TRBV19	-	TRBJ2-7	TGTGCCAGTAGTACCCGCCAGGGGCGCCACTACGAGCAGTACTTC	CASSTRQGRHYEQYF
-	TRBV3-1/TRBV3-2	-	TRBJ1-3	TGTGCCAGCAGCCAAGAGGTTGTCTCTGGAAACACCATATATTTT	CASSQEVVSGNTIYF
-	TRBV14	-	TRBJ1-1	TGTGCCAGCAGCCACGGGACTATCTATCGACTAAACACTGAAGCTTTCTTT	CASSHGTIYRLNTEAFF
-	TRBV21-1	-	TRBJ1-6	TGTGCCAGCTACCATCAGGGGTGCGATAATTCACCCCTCCACTTT	CASYHQGCDNSPLHF
-	TRBV5-1	-	TRBJ2-7	TGCGCCAGCAGCTTGGGGGTGGGACTTGCCGCCTACGAGCAGTACTTC	CASSLGVGLAAYEQYF
once	TRBV30	TRBD2	TRBJ2-7	TGTGCCTCCCCCGCGGTAGCGGGAGGTTACGAGCAGTACTTC	CASPAVAGGYEQYF
-	TRBV28	-	TRBJ1-5	TGTGCCAGCAGTCCATCAGGACTGTACAATCAGCCCCAGCATTTT	CASSPSGLYNQPQHF
-	TRBV5-4	-	TRBJ2-1	TGTGCCAGCAGCTTGGCCGGCCTGTCAACTTCCCTCTACAATGAGCAGTTCTTC	CASSLAGLSTSLYNEQFF
-	TRBV6-5	-	TRBJ1-3	TGTGCCAGCAGTTACGGGTTCGGCTCTGGAAACACCATATATTTT	CASSYGFGSGNTIYF
-	TRBV12-3/TRBV12-4	-	TRBJ2-3	TGTGCCAGCAGTAGGACCGTGCTGGATACGCAGTATTTT	CASSRTVLDTQYF
-	TRBV20-1	-	TRBJ2-4	TGCAGTGCTGGGGGTAAAAACATTCAGTACTTC	CSAGGKNIQYF
-	TRBV4-3	TRBD2	TRBJ2-7	TGCGCCAGCAGCCAAGAGTCACTAGCGGGGCCTTACGAGCAGTACTTC	CASSQESLAGPYEQYF
once	TRBV5-1	TRBD2	TRBJ2-1	TGCGCCAGCAGCGCCGGCAGCGGGGGGAATGAGCAGTTCTTC	CASSAGSGGNEQFF
-	TRBV19	TRBD2	TRBJ2-3	TGTGCCAGTAGTATGCTAGCGGGAGGGTCTAGCACAGATACGCAGTATTTT	CASSMLAGGSSTDTQYF
-	TRBV6-5	TRBD1	TRBJ2-1	TGTGCCAGCAGTTACTCCGGGACAGGGCGGGGTGAGCAGTTCTTC	CASSYSGTGRGEQFF
-	TRBV7-3	-	TRBJ2-3	TGTGCCAGCAGCTCCCTAAGTAGCGCCGATACGCAGTATTTT	CASSSLSSADTQYF
-	TRBV5-1	-	TRBJ1-4	TGCGCCAGCAGTTTGACACGGCCAACTAATGAAAAACTGTTTTTT	CASSLTRPTNEKLFF
-	TRBV7-3	-	TRBJ1-2	TGTGCCAGCAGCTCCGGACAGAAGGGCTATGGCTACACCTTC	CASSSGQKGYGYTF
-	TRBV7-9	-	TRBJ2-1	TGTGCCAGCAGCTTCCCCCCAGCGGAGCAGTTCTTC	CASSFPPAEQFF
-	TRBV28	-	TRBJ1-5	TGTGCCAGCAGACTTAGGGGTAGCGGCAATCAGCCCCAGCATTTT	CASRLRGSGNQPQHF
-	TRBV6-6	TRBD1	TRBJ1-4	TGTGCCAGCAGTCGACAGGGAAGTGCAACTAATGAAAAACTGTTTTTT	CASSRQGSATNEKLFF
-	TRBV11-2	-	TRBJ1-3	TGTGCCAGCAGTTCCTGGGAGGATTCTGGAAACACCATATATTTT	CASSSWEDSGNTIYF
-	TRBV4-1	TRBD1	TRBJ1-2	TGCGCCAGCAGCCAGGGGACAGGGGTTGGCTACACCTTC	CASSQGTGVGYTF
-	TRBV23-1	TRBD1	TRBJ1-2	TGCGCCAGCAGCCAAAAAACCGACAGGGCCCCTATTTATGGCTACACCTTC	CASSQKTDRAPIYGYTF
-	TRBV7-9	-	TRBJ1-3	TGTGCCAGCAGCTTAGGTCAATCTGGAAACACCATATATTTT	CASSLGQSGNTIYF
-	TRBV27	TRBD1	TRBJ1-2	TGTGCCAGCAGTTCCTCCGGGACAGGGGGATATGGCTACACCTTC	CASSSSGTGGYGYTF
-	TRBV20-1	TRBD2	TRBJ2-7	TGCAGTGCTAGTTTTAGCGGGAGTCCCTACGAGCAGTACTTC	CSASFSGSPYEQYF
-	TRBV7-2	-	TRBJ2-5	TGTGCCAGCAGCGTCGGGGTGGGAGAGACCCAGTACTTC	CASSVGVGETQYF
-	TRBV7-2	TRBD1	TRBJ1-5	TGTGCCAGCAGCTCAACCGGGACAGACATCTCGGAGCCCCAGCATTTT	CASSSTGTDISEPQHF
-	TRBV7-2	-	TRBJ2-5	TGTGCCAGCAGCAGACAGGGAGGGGGCCTAGAGACCCAGTACTTC	CASSRQGGGLETQYF
once	TRBV15	-	TRBJ1-4	TGTGCCACCAGTCACGGTCCAACTAATGAAAAACTGTTTTTT	CATSHGPTNEKLFF
-	TRBV10-3	-	TRBJ1-3	TGTGCCATCAGCCTCGGGACTACCACTGGAAACACCATATATTTT	CAISLGTTTGNTIYF
once	TRBV5-1	-	TRBJ1-2	TGCGCCAGCAGCTTGCCCCAGGGGTATGGCTACACCTTC	CASSLPQGYGYTF
-	TRBV19	-	TRBJ1-2	TGTGCCAGTAGTATTTCGGGGGCAGGGTCGGAATATGGCTACACCTTC	CASSISGAGSEYGYTF
-	TRBV11-2	-	TRBJ2-1	TGTGCCAGCAGCTTTGGATATGAGCAGTTCTTC	CASSFGYEQFF
-	TRBV6-5	TRBD1	TRBJ1-2	TGTGCCAGCAGTTATTCGACAGGGGGCGACTATGGCTACACCTTC	CASSYSTGGDYGYTF
-	TRBV3-1/TRBV3-2	TRBD1	TRBJ2-7	TGTGCCAGCAGTCCAGTGCCCGGGACAGGGGGGTACGAGCAGTACTTC	CASSPVPGTGGYEQYF
-	TRBV4-2	-	TRBJ1-5	TGTGCCAGCAGCCAAGAAGACGCGGGTTTGGGCAATCAGCCCCAGCATTTT	CASSQEDAGLGNQPQHF
-	TRBV5-1	-	TRBJ1-4	TGCGCCAGCAGCTTAGGGCAGCTCAATGAAAAACTGTTTTTT	CASSLGQLNEKLFF
-	TRBV27	-	TRBJ1-1	TGTGCCAGCAGTTTATCGGAGGGGAGGAACACTGAAGCTTTCTTT	CASSLSEGRNTEAFF
-	TRBV7-2	-	TRBJ1-5	TGTGCCAGCAGTCTAAGGCGGGGTGACCAGCCCCAGCATTTT	CASSLRRGDQPQHF